This T cell receptor beta chain was documented in a study of T cell responses to AZD1222 COVID-19 vaccine. This clone was seen once. The antigen is not known. Assay: immunoSEQ multiplex PCR; the TCRdb copy retains only in-frame clones and omits some. In the table there are some 140,000 clones, roughly 90% of which are singletons. Study-level findings and limits: Mostly white British, mostly female donors; authors suggested clonal diversity may be underestimated.

The starting material was peripheral blood, obtained on day 0 of AZD1222 vaccination. This TCR came from an adult in good health.

The CDR3 nucleotides read TGTGCCAGTAGTATAGATCAGAGGGTAGCTCGATCTTTCACAGATACGCAGTATTTT. It yields the protein CASSIDQRVARSFTDTQYF. This chain links TRBV19 with TRBJ2-3; a possible D gene is TRBD2 (5 bases). This CDR3 is 19 amino acids long. CDR1 LNHDA and CDR2 SQIVND come from the germline V gene (reference sequence). The V end lost 0 bases, the J end lost 2 bases, and 21 bases lay between the germline ends.